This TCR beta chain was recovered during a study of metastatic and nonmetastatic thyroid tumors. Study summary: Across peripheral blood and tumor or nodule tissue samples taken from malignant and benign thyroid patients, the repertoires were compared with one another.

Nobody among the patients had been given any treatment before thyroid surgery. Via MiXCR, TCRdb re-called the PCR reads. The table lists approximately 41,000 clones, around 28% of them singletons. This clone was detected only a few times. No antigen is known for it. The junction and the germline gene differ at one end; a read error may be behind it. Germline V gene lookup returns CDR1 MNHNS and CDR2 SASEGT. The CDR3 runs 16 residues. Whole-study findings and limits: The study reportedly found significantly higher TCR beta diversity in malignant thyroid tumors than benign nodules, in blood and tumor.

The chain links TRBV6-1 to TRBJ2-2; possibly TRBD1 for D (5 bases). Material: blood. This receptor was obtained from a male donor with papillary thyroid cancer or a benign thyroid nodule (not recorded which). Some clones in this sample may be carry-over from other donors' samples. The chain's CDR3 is CASSARQYGNTGQLFF. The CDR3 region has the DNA TGTGCCAGCAGTGCCCGACAGTATGGGAACACCGGGCAGCTGTTTTTT.